This T cell receptor (beta chain) came from a study of early T cells in non-severe SARS-CoV-2 infection. Turning to the study itself: Bulk RNA from unsorted whole blood was sequenced; chains were unpaired.

This CDR3 contains 11 residues. The germline V and J ends were trimmed by 4 bases and 8 bases, with 8 bases remaining between them. The germline gives CDR1 MDHEN, CDR2 SYDVKM. Individual cDNA molecules each received unique molecular identifiers attached to them. In TCRdb, the 5' RACE reads were re-called with MiXCR into one record per CDR3 protein. The sample contains about 50,000 distinct CDR3 sequences, roughly 9.3% of which appear only once. Whole-study findings and limits: CD4 and private specificities were missed by VDJdb matching, which favored anti-spike CD8 responses.

There are a few counts of this clonotype. The target antigen is unknown. Specimen: whole blood. V is TRBV28 and J is TRBJ1-2; D is ambiguous. This receptor was taken from an adult who was a healthcare worker with PCR-confirmed SARS-CoV-2 infection or an uninfected control (not recorded which). The CDR3 DNA is TGTGCCAGCAGTTCAAGCCGAGGCTACACCTTC. Protein: CASSSSRGYTF.